This TCR beta chain was sequenced in a study of graft-versus-host responses after intestinal transplantation. Looking at the study overall: Among the recipients, transplants were multivisceral, liver-intestinal, or isolated intestinal. Recipients were all induced with anti-thymocyte globulin, then given tacrolimus and steroids for 3 to 4 years.

Study observations and caveats: Recipient bone marrow held GvH clones, some seen earlier in ileum or blood. Graft-donor T cell macrochimerism in patients accompanied high graft-versus-host to host-versus-graft clonal ratios in allografts.

This clone showed up just a few times. Its cognate antigen is unknown. Germline V gene lookup returns CDR1 MNHEY and CDR2 SMNVEV (reference sequence). The V and J ends lost 6 bases and 0 bases respectively, with 12 bases between them. The CDR3 covers 14 residues. Data came from immunoSEQ multiplex PCR; TCRdb stores just in-frame clones and leaves some out. Here the sample spans 20,000 to 30,000 clones, approximately 83% being singletons. The origin of this receptor is a human patient who received an intestinal transplant, so some T cells may come from the graft donor. The sample consisted of PBMCs, taken nearly 470 days after intestinal transplant. The chain is built from TRBV27 and TRBJ2-7; perhaps TRBD2 as D (6 bases). CDR3 in amino acids: CASSPSAGSYEQYF. The CDR3, as DNA: TGTGCCAGCAGCCCGTCAGCGGGCTCCTACGAGCAGTACTTC.